These T cell receptor beta chains were read from a single sample in a study of OX40 agonist ivuxolimab in advanced cancers. Only in-frame clones appear in the TCRdb table, and some are missing; sequencing was by immunoSEQ multiplex PCR. The sample has 25,000 to 35,000 clones, roughly four fifths seen once; the top ten hold around an eighth. The specimen comprised CD4+ or CD8+ T cells sorted from blood, sampled in a trial of the OX40 agonist ivuxolimab. Receptors originate from an adult with an advanced solid tumor such as melanoma, head and neck, liver or kidney cancer. The CDR3 runs from the conserved cysteine through the conserved F or W. The order of the fields is clone size, D gene, J gene, V gene, CDR3 DNA, CDR3 protein. D genes are given only for firm matches. Only some rows state a clone size, as once, few, many or a class for expanded clones.

NA,TRBD1,TRBJ1-2,TRBV12-5,TGTGCTAGTGGTTCCACCCTGACAGGGCAATTCTTC,CASGSTLTGQFF
NA,NA,TRBJ2-5,TRBV7-9,TGTGCCAGCAGCTTCGACAGGAGGGAGACCCAGTACTTC,CASSFDRRETQYF
NA,NA,TRBJ1-1,TRBV6-6,TGTGCCAGCAGTTACCGGGGAGACTCTGAAGCTTTCTTT,CASSYRGDSEAFF
NA,TRBD1,TRBJ1-4,TRBV4-2,TGTGCCAGCAGCCAAGCACAAAGTACAGGGGGCGAAAAACTGTTTTTT,CASSQAQSTGGEKLFF
once,TRBD1,TRBJ1-2,TRBV5-1,TGCGCCAGCAGCTTGTACCAGGGGGCCTATGGCTACACCTTC,CASSLYQGAYGYTF
NA,NA,TRBJ2-7,TRBV6-6,TGTGCCAGCAGTTACAGGGTGAGCTCCTACGAGCAGTACTTC,CASSYRVSSYEQYF
NA,NA,TRBJ2-7,TRBV7-3,TGTGCCAGCAGCTTAAACGGGGACCTGTCCTACGAGCAGTACTTC,CASSLNGDLSYEQYF
NA,NA,TRBJ1-2,TRBV5-1,TGCGCCAGCAGCTTGAACGACCCTAACTATGGCTACACCTTC,CASSLNDPNYGYTF
NA,NA,TRBJ2-2,TRBV9,TGTGCCAGCAGCGAGACGGTAAACACCGGGGAGCTGTTTTTT,CASSETVNTGELFF
NA,TRBD2,TRBJ2-1,TRBV4-1,TGCGCCAGCAGCCACCCCGGGGCGGGGGGCCATGAGCAGTTCTTC,CASSHPGAGGHEQFF
NA,TRBD1,TRBJ2-1,TRBV6-4,TGTGCCAGACCGGGACAGGGGGGGAATGAGCAGTTCTTC,CARPGQGGNEQFF
NA,TRBD1,TRBJ2-1,TRBV11-3,TGTGCCAGCAGCCCGACAGGGGGGTTTAACAATGAGCAGTTCTTC,CASSPTGGFNNEQFF
NA,TRBD2,TRBJ2-4,TRBV4-1,TGCGCCAGCAGCCAACGGACTAGCGGGGAAACCAAAAACATTCAGTACTTC,CASSQRTSGETKNIQYF
NA,NA,TRBJ1-2,TRBV2,TGTGCCAGCAGTGAAGCTGGGACGGCCTATGGCTACACCTTC,CASSEAGTAYGYTF
NA,NA,TRBJ1-2,TRBV4-2,TGTGCCAGCAGCCAAGTAGCCCCCCCCTGGGGAAACTATGGCTACACCTTC,CASSQVAPPWGNYGYTF
NA,NA,TRBJ2-5,TRBV5-6,TGTGCCAGCAGCTTGCCTGGGGGAGAGACCCAGTACTTC,CASSLPGGETQYF
NA,NA,TRBJ2-5,TRBV29-1,TGCATCGGGGGTCAGGGTGGGGAGACCCAGTACTTC,CIGGQGGETQYF
NA,NA,TRBJ2-1,TRBV7-9,TGTGCCAGCAGCCCCTATACGGCAGATGAGCAGTTCTTC,CASSPYTADEQFF
NA,NA,TRBJ1-6,TRBV19,TGTGCCAGTAGGGGGGGGGAGCTGGTCGACTCACCCCTCCACTTT,CASRGGELVDSPLHF
NA,NA,TRBJ1-1,TRBV12-5,TGTGCTAGTGGTTTGGTCGGGGGCGCGACTACTGAAGCTTTCTTT,CASGLVGGATTEAFF
NA,TRBD1,TRBJ2-5,TRBV5-1,TGCGCCAGCAGCACCGGACAGGGGCGGAGAGAGACCCAGTACTTC,CASSTGQGRRETQYF
NA,NA,TRBJ2-1,TRBV7-2,TGTGCCAGCAGCTTAATTAGAGCCAATGAGCAGTTCTTC,CASSLIRANEQFF
once,TRBD2,TRBJ2-2,TRBV9,TGTGCCAGCAGCGTCCCGGGACTAGAAGCCGGGGAGCTGTTTTTT,CASSVPGLEAGELFF
NA,NA,TRBJ1-1,TRBV27,TGTGCCAGCAGGGCTTGGACAGCGAACACTGAAGCTTTCTTT,CASRAWTANTEAFF
few,NA,TRBJ2-3,TRBV30,TGTGCCTGCCGCGGGGGCACAGATACGCAGTATTTT,CACRGGTDTQYF
NA,NA,TRBJ1-1,TRBV5-4,TGTGCCAGCAGCTTGGCGGGCGGTAACACTGAAGCTTTCTTT,CASSLAGGNTEAFF
NA,TRBD1,TRBJ1-1,TRBV5-1,TGCGCCAGCAGCTGGGACAGGTGGGACACTGAAGCTTTCTTT,CASSWDRWDTEAFF
NA,NA,TRBJ2-7,TRBV2,TGTGCCTGCCTGGCACCCTCCTACGAGCAGTACTTC,CACLAPSYEQYF
NA,NA,TRBJ2-7,TRBV9,TGTGCCAGCAGCGTAGGGGACACTTACGAGCAGTACTTC,CASSVGDTYEQYF
NA,NA,TRBJ1-2,TRBV10-2,TGCGCCAGCAGTGAGGGCCCTCTCTATGGCTACACCTTC,CASSEGPLYGYTF
NA,NA,TRBJ1-5,TRBV30,TGTGCCTGGACCCGCGGGTTTAGCAATCAGCCCCAGCATTTT,CAWTRGFSNQPQHF
NA,NA,TRBJ1-5,TRBV28,TGTGCCAGCAGTTATGAATATCAGCCCCAGCATTTT,CASSYEYQPQHF
NA,TRBD1,TRBJ1-4,TRBV14,TGTGCCAGCAGCCAATTACCGGGACAGGGCAATGAAAAACTGTTTTTT,CASSQLPGQGNEKLFF
NA,TRBD2,TRBJ2-3,TRBV4-2,TGTGCCAGCAGCCAACTCCTCGGCGGGGGGCCCGCCTATACGCAGTATTTT,CASSQLLGGGPAYTQYF
NA,NA,TRBJ2-7,TRBV28,TGTGCCAGCAGTTTAGGGGGCGGGGTCCCTAGCTCCTACGAGCAGTACTTC,CASSLGGGVPSSYEQYF
few,NA,TRBJ2-6,TRBV2,TGTGCCAGCTGGGCGTCCAGGGTCTCCTCTGGGGCCAACGTCCTGACTTTC,CASWASRVSSGANVLTF
NA,TRBD1,TRBJ1-6,TRBV6-1,TGTGCCAGCAGTCCACAGGGGAATTCACCCCTCCACTTT,CASSPQGNSPLHF
NA,NA,TRBJ1-3,TRBV11-2,TGTGCCAGCAGCTCTGAGCCCTCTGGAAACACCATATATTTT,CASSSEPSGNTIYF
NA,NA,TRBJ2-1,TRBV29-1,TGCAGCGTTGGCCGGAACCCCCCTTACAATGAGCAGTTCTTC,CSVGRNPPYNEQFF
few,NA,TRBJ1-2,TRBV4-1,TGCGCCAGCAGCCAAGATTCCGGGTTCTATGGCTACACCTTC,CASSQDSGFYGYTF
NA,TRBD1,TRBJ1-4,TRBV5-1,TGCGCCAGCAGCTCCGGGACAGGGTACGAAAAACTGTTTTTT,CASSSGTGYEKLFF
NA,TRBD1,TRBJ2-2,TRBV7-9,TGTGCCAGCAGCCCCCGACAGGGGAAGGCCTCCGGGGAGCTGTTTTTT,CASSPRQGKASGELFF
NA,NA,TRBJ2-2,TRBV7-9,TGTGCCAGCAGCTTAGCACGAGGAGTTGCCGGGGAGCTGTTTTTT,CASSLARGVAGELFF
NA,TRBD1,TRBJ2-2,TRBV29-1,TGCAGCGTTGAAAGACAGGGGGCTGCCGGGGAGCTGTTTTTT,CSVERQGAAGELFF
NA,TRBD1,TRBJ1-4,TRBV28,TGTGCCAGCAGTCTTGCGGGACAGCGAAATGAAAAACTGTTTTTT,CASSLAGQRNEKLFF
few,TRBD2,TRBJ2-1,TRBV2,TGTGCCTCTAGGACTAGCGGGGTTACCCATGAGCAGTTCTTC,CASRTSGVTHEQFF
NA,NA,TRBJ2-2,TRBV5-1,TGCGCCAGCAGATTGGCCGGGGGGAACACCGGGGAGCTGTTTTTT,CASRLAGGNTGELFF
NA,NA,TRBJ2-2,TRBV9,TGTGCCAGCAGCGTAACACCTTCCACGAACACCGGGGAGCTGTTTTTT,CASSVTPSTNTGELFF
few,TRBD1,TRBJ1-6,TRBV11-2,TGTGCCAGCAGCCCGTCTTGGGGACAGTCGAGCTCCTATAATTCACCCCTCCACTTT,CASSPSWGQSSSYNSPLHF
NA,TRBD1,TRBJ1-1,TRBV5-6,TGTGCCAGCAGCCTACAGGGGGCGCGGACTGAAGCTTTCTTT,CASSLQGARTEAFF
NA,NA,TRBJ2-1,TRBV19,TGTGCCAGTAGTCAAGGACGGACCCTCTACAATGAGCAGTTCTTC,CASSQGRTLYNEQFF
NA,NA,TRBJ2-2,TRBV18,TGTGCCAGCTCACCGAACTCAAACACCGGGGAGCTGTTTTTT,CASSPNSNTGELFF
NA,NA,TRBJ1-1,TRBV2,TGTGCCACCTCCTTGACAGGTCTCCGTAGGGCTGAAGCTTTCTTT,CATSLTGLRRAEAFF
few,TRBD1,TRBJ1-1,TRBV28,TGTGCCAGCAGTTTATACCCCGACAGGGGGCCAGCTTTCTTT,CASSLYPDRGPAFF
NA,NA,TRBJ1-3,TRBV15,TGTGCCACCAGCAGAGATAGGGAAGGCTCTGGAAACACCATATATTTT,CATSRDREGSGNTIYF
NA,TRBD1,TRBJ1-2,TRBV7-9,TGTGCCAGCAGCTCTTGGGACAGCGTGGGCTACACCTTC,CASSSWDSVGYTF
NA,TRBD2,TRBJ2-3,TRBV25-1,TGTGCCAGCAGTAAGGGACTAGCGGGGGGGCCGGGAACGCAGTATTTT,CASSKGLAGGPGTQYF
NA,NA,TRBJ2-7,TRBV4-1,TGCGCCAGCAGCCCTATTCAGATCAGGACGGGACATTCCTACGAGCAGTACTTC,CASSPIQIRTGHSYEQYF
NA,TRBD1,TRBJ1-1,TRBV5-1,TGCGCCAGCAGCTGGGGACAGGGGTCTCCGAACACTGAAGCTTTCTTT,CASSWGQGSPNTEAFF
NA,NA,TRBJ1-1,TRBV5-1,TGCGCCAGCAGCTTGAGAGCAAGCGCCTTTACTGAAGCTTTCTTT,CASSLRASAFTEAFF